Only a few counts were recorded for the clone carrying this TCR beta chain. The antigen is not known. The data originate from a study of draining lymph node invasion in breast cancer. Study details: EpCAM/CD45 flow cytometry confirmed tumor invasion of the lymph node. General study findings and limits: Top-100 tumor clone tracking could be done for just two patients.

Memory regulatory T cells were sorted as CD4+ CD45RA- CD25high cells. TCRdb analysed the bulk RNA-seq reads with MiXCR anew, one entry per CDR3 protein. The sample shows about 2,500 distinct CDR3 sequences, around 60% of them seen only once. The CDR3 covers 14 residues. Germline V gene data show CDR1 as SGHNT and CDR2 as YENEEA. The germline V and J ends were trimmed by 5 bases and 1 base, with 12 bases remaining between them. The chain is built from TRBV11-3 and TRBJ2-7, with D perhaps matching TRBD1 or TRBD2 (5 bases each). The sample taken for sequencing was sorted memory Tregs from a lymph node. The TCR was taken from a female donor with luminal breast cancer. The CDR3 protein is CASSPGPSSYEQYF. The DNA of the CDR3 is TGTGCCAGCAGCCCGGGACCGTCGTCCTACGAGCAGTACTTC.